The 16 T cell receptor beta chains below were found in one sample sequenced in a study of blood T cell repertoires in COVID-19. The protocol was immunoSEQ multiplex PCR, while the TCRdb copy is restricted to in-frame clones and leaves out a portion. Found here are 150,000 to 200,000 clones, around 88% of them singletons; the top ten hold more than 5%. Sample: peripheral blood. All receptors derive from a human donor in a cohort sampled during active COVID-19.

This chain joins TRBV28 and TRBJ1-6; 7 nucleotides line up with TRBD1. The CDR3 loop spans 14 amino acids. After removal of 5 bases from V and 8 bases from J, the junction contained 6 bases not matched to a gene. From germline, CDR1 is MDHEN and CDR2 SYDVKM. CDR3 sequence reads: CASSQTGDDSPLHF. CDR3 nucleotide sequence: TGTGCCAGCAGTCAAACAGGGGACGATTCACCCCTCCACTTT.

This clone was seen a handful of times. CDR3 amino acids: CASSEDREIYF. The CDR3 nucleotides read TGCGCCAGCAGTGAGGACAGGGAAATATATTTT. The chain couples TRBV10-2 to TRBJ1-3; 7 bases are a match to TRBD1. The trim removed 2 bases at V and 13 bases at J, leaving 2 bases unmatched. Germline loops: CDR1 WSHSY, CDR2 SAAADI. This CDR3 spans 11 amino acids.

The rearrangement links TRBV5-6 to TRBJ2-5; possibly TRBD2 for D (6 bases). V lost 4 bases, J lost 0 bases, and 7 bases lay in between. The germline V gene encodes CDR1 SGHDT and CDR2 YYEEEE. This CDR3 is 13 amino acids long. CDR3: CASSAGHQETQYF. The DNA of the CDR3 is TGTGCCAGCAGCGCGGGACACCAAGAGACCCAGTACTTC.

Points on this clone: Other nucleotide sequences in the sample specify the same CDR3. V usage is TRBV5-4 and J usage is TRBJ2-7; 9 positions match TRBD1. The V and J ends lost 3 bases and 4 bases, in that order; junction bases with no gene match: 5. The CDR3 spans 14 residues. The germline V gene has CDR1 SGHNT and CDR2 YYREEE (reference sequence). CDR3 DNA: TGTGCCAGCAGCTGGGGACAGGGAGGATACGAGCAGTACTTC. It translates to CASSWGQGGYEQYF.

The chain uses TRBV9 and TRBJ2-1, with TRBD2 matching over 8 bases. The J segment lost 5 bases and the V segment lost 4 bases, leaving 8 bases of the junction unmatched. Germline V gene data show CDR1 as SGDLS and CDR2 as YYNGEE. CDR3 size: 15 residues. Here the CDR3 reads CASSPTGTRNNEQFF. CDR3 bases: TGTGCCAGCAGCCCCACTGGGACTAGGAACAATGAGCAGTTCTTC.

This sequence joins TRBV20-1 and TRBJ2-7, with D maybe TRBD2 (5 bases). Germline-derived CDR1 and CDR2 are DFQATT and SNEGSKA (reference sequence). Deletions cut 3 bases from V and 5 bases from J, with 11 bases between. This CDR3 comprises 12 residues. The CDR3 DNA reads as TGCAGTGCTAGTTCGGGGAAGAACGAGCAGTACTTC. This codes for CSASSGKNEQYF.

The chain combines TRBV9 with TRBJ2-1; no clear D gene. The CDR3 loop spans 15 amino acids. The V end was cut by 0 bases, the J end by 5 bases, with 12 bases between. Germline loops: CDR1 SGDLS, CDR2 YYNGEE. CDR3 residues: CASSVGVRAHNEQFF. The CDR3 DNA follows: TGTGCCAGCAGCGTAGGGGTCAGAGCGCACAATGAGCAGTTCTTC. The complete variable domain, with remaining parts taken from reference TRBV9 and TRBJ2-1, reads DSGVTQTPKHLITATGQRVTLRCSPRSGDLSVYWYQQSLDQGLQFLIQYYNGEERAKGNILERFSAQQFPDLHSELNLSSLELGDSALYFCASSVGVRAHNEQFFGPGTRLTVL.

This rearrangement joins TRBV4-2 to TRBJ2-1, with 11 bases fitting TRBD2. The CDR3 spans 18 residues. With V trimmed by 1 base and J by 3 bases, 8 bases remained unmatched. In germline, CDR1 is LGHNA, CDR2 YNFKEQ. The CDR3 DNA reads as TGTGCCAGCAGCCAAGTTAAGTCCGGGACTAGCGGCTACAATGAGCAGTTCTTC. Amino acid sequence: CASSQVKSGTSGYNEQFF.

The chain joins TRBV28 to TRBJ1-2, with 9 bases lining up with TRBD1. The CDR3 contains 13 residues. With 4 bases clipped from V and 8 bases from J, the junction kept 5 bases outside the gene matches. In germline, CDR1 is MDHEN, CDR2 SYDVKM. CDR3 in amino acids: CASSWDRAGGYTF. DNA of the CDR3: TGTGCCAGCAGTTGGGACAGGGCCGGAGGCTACACCTTC.

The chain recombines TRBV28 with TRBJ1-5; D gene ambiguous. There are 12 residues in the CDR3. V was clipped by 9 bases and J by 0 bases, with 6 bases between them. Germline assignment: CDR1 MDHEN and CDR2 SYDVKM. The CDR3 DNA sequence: TGTGCCAGTGGAGATAGCAATCAGCCCCAGCATTTT. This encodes CASGDSNQPQHF. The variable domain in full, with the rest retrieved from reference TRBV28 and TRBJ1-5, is DVKVTQSSRYLVKRTGEKVFLECVQDMDHENMFWYRQDPGLGLRLIYFSYDVKMKEKGDIPEGYSVSREKKERFSLILESASTNQTSMYLCASGDSNQPQHFGDGTRLSIL.

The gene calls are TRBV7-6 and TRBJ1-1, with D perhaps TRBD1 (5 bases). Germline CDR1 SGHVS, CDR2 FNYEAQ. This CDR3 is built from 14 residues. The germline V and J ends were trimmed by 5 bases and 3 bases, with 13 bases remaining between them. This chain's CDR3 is CASSPGTGHTEAFF. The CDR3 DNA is TGTGCCAGCAGCCCGGGGACTGGGCACACTGAAGCTTTCTTT.

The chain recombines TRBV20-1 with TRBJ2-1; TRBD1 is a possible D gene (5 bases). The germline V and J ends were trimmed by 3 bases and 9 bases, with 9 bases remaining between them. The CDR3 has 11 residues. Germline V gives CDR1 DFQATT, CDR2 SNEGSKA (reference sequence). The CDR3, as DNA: TGCAGTGCTAGTAAGGGGTTTGAGCAGTTCTTC. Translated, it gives CSASKGFEQFF.

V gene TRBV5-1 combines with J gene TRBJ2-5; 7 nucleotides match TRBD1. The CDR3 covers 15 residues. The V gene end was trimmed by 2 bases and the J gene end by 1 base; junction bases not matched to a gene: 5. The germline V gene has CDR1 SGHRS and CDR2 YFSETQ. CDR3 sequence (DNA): TGCGCCAGCAGCTTACAGGGGAGCCCCCAAGAGACCCAGTACTTC. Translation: CASSLQGSPQETQYF.

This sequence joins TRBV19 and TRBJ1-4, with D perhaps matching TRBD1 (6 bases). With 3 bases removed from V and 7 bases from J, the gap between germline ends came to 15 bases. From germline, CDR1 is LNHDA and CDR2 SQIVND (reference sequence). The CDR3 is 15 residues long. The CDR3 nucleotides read TGTGCCAGTAGTATTGGTGGGGGCGCTGGTGAAAAACTGTTTTTT. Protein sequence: CASSIGGGAGEKLFF.

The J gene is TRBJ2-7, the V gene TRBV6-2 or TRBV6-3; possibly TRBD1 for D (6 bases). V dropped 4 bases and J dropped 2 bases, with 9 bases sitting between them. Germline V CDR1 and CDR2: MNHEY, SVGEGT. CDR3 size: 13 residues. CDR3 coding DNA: TGTGCCAGCAGTTCAGGGGCAACCTACGAGCAGTACTTC. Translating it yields CASSSGATYEQYF.

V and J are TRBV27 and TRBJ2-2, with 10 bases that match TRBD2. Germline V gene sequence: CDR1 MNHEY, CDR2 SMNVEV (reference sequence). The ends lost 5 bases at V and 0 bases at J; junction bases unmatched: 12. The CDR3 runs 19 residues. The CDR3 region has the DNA TGTGCCAGCAGTCTTCGGGCTAGCGGGAGTTTTGCGAACACCGGGGAGCTGTTTTTT. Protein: CASSLRASGSFANTGELFF.